This TCR beta chain was obtained from a study of T cells in Graves' hyperthyroidism and ophthalmopathy. Study-wide results and limits: Onset of ophthalmopathy came a median approximately 6.5 months after the model predicted it.

This clonotype has more than one count but fewer than ten. What it binds is unknown. RNA transcripts served as the template for amplifying TCR beta CDR3 regions. First-round RT-PCR targeting the TCR CDR3 was performed with the HTBI primer set. MiXCR, run by TCRdb on the multiplex PCR reads, gives a single entry per CDR3 protein. This sample has approximately 720,000 distinct CDR3 sequences, with approximately 19% found just once. The patients, who ranged from 18 to 65 in age, presented with newly diagnosed hyperthyroidism lasting under 2 months. The PBMCs were taken from about 10 ml of fresh peripheral blood. Per the germline V gene, CDR1 is WNHNN and CDR2 is SYGVQD (reference sequence). This CDR3 is 16 amino acids long. J gave up 5 bases and V 2 bases, and 8 bases lay outside the gene matches.

The source material was blood. The clonotype was recovered from a woman aged 45 to 65 with Graves' hyperthyroidism that later progressed to Graves' ophthalmopathy. This chain connects TRBV10-1 to TRBJ2-1; 8 bases agree with TRBD1. The CDR3: CASSERRGQEDNEQFF. The CDR3 DNA reads as TGCGCCAGCAGTGAGCGACGGGGACAGGAGGACAATGAGCAGTTCTTC.